This paragraph reports one TCR beta chain. The data belong to a study of shared clonotypes between healthy human individuals. Across the study: Donor composition was a couple of women and three men, aged 18 to 49.

The CDR3 consists of 12 residues. The V and J ends lost 5 bases and 6 bases respectively, with 10 bases between them. Germline V gene sequence: CDR1 SGHNT, CDR2 YENEEA. Assay: immunoSEQ multiplex PCR; the TCRdb copy retains only in-frame clones and omits some. Among 2 million or so clones listed, 85% to 95% were seen once. Sequenced input: naive CD4+ T cells sorted from blood. Subset of the sample: CD45RA+ positively selected. The clonotype was recovered from a man aged 18 to 29 in good health. The V call is TRBV11-3, the J call TRBJ1-1; D call uncertain. CDR3 region: CASSRRGAEAFF. In nucleotides, the CDR3 is TGTGCCAGCAGCCGTCGGGGAGCTGAAGCTTTCTTT. Supplemented by reference TRBV11-3 and TRBJ1-1, the full variable domain reads EAGVVQSPRYKIIEKKQPVAFWCNPISGHNTLYWYLQNLGQGPELLIRYENEEAVDDSQLPKDRFSAERLKGVDSTLKIQPAELGDSAVYLCASSRRGAEAFFGQGTRLTVV.